A single sample is the source of the 28 T cell receptor beta chains below, sequenced in a study of OX40 agonist ivuxolimab in advanced cancers. The method behind the library was the immunoSEQ multiplex PCR assay. Drawn from immuneACCESS, this table holds only the in-frame rearrangements with V and J called that TCRdb kept. Clones are partly lost; checked studies trace under half to an unresolved V gene and leave the rest unexplained. Present in this sample are about 41,000 clones, around 80% of which were seen just once. The ten largest clones take up 2.6% of the sample. The sequences come from CD4+ or CD8+ T cells sorted from blood, collected in a trial of the OX40 agonist ivuxolimab. These receptors originate from an adult with an advanced solid tumor such as melanoma, head and neck, liver or kidney cancer.

This chain connects TRBV9 to TRBJ1-3; D unclear. The CDR3 has 14 residues. Trimming left V 1 base short and J 5 bases short, with 10 bases between. Germline V gene lookup returns CDR1 SGDLS and CDR2 YYNGEE. The chain's CDR3 is CASSVTQERNTIYF. The CDR3, as DNA: TGTGCCAGCAGCGTAACTCAGGAGCGAAACACCATATATTTT.

The count of this clone is one. CDR3 in amino acids: CASSPQGGYQPQHF. The CDR3 region has the DNA TGTGCCAGCAGCCCCCAGGGGGGGTACCAGCCCCAGCATTTT. This chain joins TRBV11-1 and TRBJ1-5; 7 bases are a match to TRBD1. The CDR3 has 14 amino acids. Trimming took 5 bases from V and 7 from J; bases not matched to a gene: 8. Germline assignment: CDR1 SGHAT and CDR2 FQDESV (reference sequence).

This clone was found a few times. The rearrangement links TRBV27 to TRBJ2-7, with TRBD2 matching over 8 bases. This CDR3 comprises 14 residues. Looked up from germline, CDR1 is MNHEY and CDR2 is SMNVEV (reference sequence). With V trimmed by 0 bases and J by 6 bases, 4 bases remained unmatched. The DNA of the CDR3 is TGTGCCAGCAGTTTATCGGGACTAGACGCCGAGCAGTACTTC. It yields the protein CASSLSGLDAEQYF.

The chain links TRBV2 to TRBJ1-5, with D possibly matching TRBD1 (5 bases). The germline gives CDR1 SNHLY, CDR2 FYNNEI. Trimming removed 6 bases from V and 4 bases from J, with 16 bases in between. The CDR3 consists of 15 residues. CDR3 sequence (DNA): TGTGCCAGCAGCGGGGGACTTTTTTTTAATCAGCCCCAGCATTTT. Protein product: CASSGGLFFNQPQHF.

This chain uses TRBV11-1 with TRBJ1-3, with 8 bases identical to TRBD1. The junction had 3 bases not matched to a gene; V was cut back by 5 bases and J by 0 bases. Germline CDR1 SGHAT, CDR2 FQDESV (reference sequence). The CDR3 length is 15 residues. The CDR3 sequence is CASSQTGGSGNTIYF. CDR3 in DNA: TGTGCCAGCAGCCAAACAGGGGGCTCTGGAAACACCATATATTTT. The full variable domain, with the rest looked up from reference TRBV11-1 and TRBJ1-3, is EAEVAQSPRYKITEKSQAVAFWCDPISGHATLYWYRQILGQGPELLVQFQDESVVDDSQLPKDRFSAERLKGVDSTLKIQPAELGDSAMYLCASSQTGGSGNTIYFGEGSWLTVV.

The J gene is TRBJ2-1, the V gene TRBV7-9; D gene uncertain. This CDR3 region has 12 residues. The germline CDR1 and CDR2 sequences are SEHNR and FQNEAQ (reference sequence). V gave up 6 bases and J gave up 5 bases, with 8 bases separating them. CDR3 nucleotide sequence: TGTGCCAGCAGATATAAAGACAATGAGCAGTTCTTC. This gives the protein CASRYKDNEQFF.

The chain links TRBV25-1 to TRBJ1-4; D gene unclear. Germline values: CDR1 MGHDK, CDR2 SYGVNS. V was shortened by 3 bases and J by 5 bases, with 10 bases between the two germline ends. This CDR3 region has 14 residues. The CDR3 DNA reads TGTGCCAGCAGTGATGGGGTGGGGAATGAAAAACTGTTTTTT. Translation: CASSDGVGNEKLFF.

The CDR3 bases are TGTGCCAGCACCTCGAGACTAGGCCCCACCGGGGAGCTGTTTTTT. Its translation is CASTSRLGPTGELFF. V gene TRBV9 combines with J gene TRBJ2-2; the D gene is possibly TRBD2 (6 bases). V was shortened by 6 bases and J by 4 bases, with 16 bases between the two germline ends. This CDR3 is 15 amino acids long. Per the germline V gene, CDR1 is SGDLS and CDR2 is YYNGEE.

V and J are TRBV19 and TRBJ1-1, with 7 bases aligning to TRBD1. V shed 8 bases and J 2 bases; nucleotides not matched to a gene: 20. Per the germline V gene, CDR1 is LNHDA and CDR2 is SQIVND (reference sequence). The CDR3 covers 18 residues. The CDR3 DNA reads TGTGCCAGTCGTACCCGGGACAGCTCCATGTTTGTCAACACTGAAGCTTTCTTT. The encoded protein is CASRTRDSSMFVNTEAFF. The whole variable domain, remainder taken from reference TRBV19 and TRBJ1-1, is DGGITQSPKYLFRKEGQNVTLSCEQNLNHDAMYWYRQDPGQGLRLIYYSQIVNDFQKGDIAEGYSVSREKKESFPLTVTSAQKNPTAFYLCASRTRDSSMFVNTEAFFGQGTRLTVV.

This chain links TRBV30 with TRBJ2-7; no definite D call. V was cut by 5 bases and J by 0 bases, with 11 bases left in between. Germline CDR1 is GTSNPN and CDR2 is SVGIG (reference sequence). This CDR3 has 13 amino acids. Written as DNA, the CDR3 is TGTGCCTGGGCTAGGTCCAGCTCCTACGAGCAGTACTTC. Its translation is CAWARSSSYEQYF.

This clone was observed a single time. The chain joins TRBV5-6 to TRBJ1-2; 7 bases agree with TRBD1. Trimming removed 5 bases from V and 1 base from J; junction bases left unmatched: 5. There are 14 residues in the CDR3. Germline V CDR1 and CDR2: SGHDT, YYEEEE. CDR3 sequence: CASSHDRVNYGYTF. The CDR3 DNA reads TGTGCCAGCAGTCACGACAGGGTTAACTATGGCTACACCTTC.

V and J are TRBV11-2 and TRBJ2-1; 7 nucleotides agree with TRBD2. V lost 4 bases to trimming and J lost 7 bases; unmatched junction nucleotides: 10. Germline V gene lookup returns CDR1 SGHAT and CDR2 FQNNGV. The CDR3 runs 15 residues. The CDR3 loop reads CASSSSGEPLNEQFF. For the CDR3, the DNA is TGTGCCAGCAGCTCGAGCGGGGAACCCCTGAATGAGCAGTTCTTC.

V and J are TRBV5-4 and TRBJ1-1, with D possibly matching TRBD1 (5 bases). CDR3 length: 17 residues. The germline gives CDR1 SGHNT, CDR2 YYREEE (reference sequence). V was trimmed by 1 base and J by 4 bases, leaving 20 bases between them. The CDR3 DNA follows: TGTGCCAGCAGCTTGAGGGACTTAAGATTGGACTCCACTGAAGCTTTCTTT. Its translation: CASSLRDLRLDSTEAFF.

This clone has a single count. The gene calls are TRBV9 and TRBJ2-3; TRBD2 is a possible D gene (5 bases). This CDR3 has 14 amino acids. With 3 bases removed from V and 4 bases from J, the gap between germline ends came to 12 bases. Germline lookup yields CDR1 SGDLS and CDR2 YYNGEE. The CDR3 region is CASSEGAPPDTQYF. DNA of the CDR3: TGTGCCAGCAGCGAGGGAGCCCCCCCAGATACGCAGTATTTT.

The V and J genes are TRBV7-2 and TRBJ1-4; the D gene is possibly TRBD1 (5 bases). The CDR3 sequence is 14 residues long. CDR1 SGHTA and CDR2 FQGNSA come from the germline V gene. V lost 4 bases, J lost 7 bases, and 13 bases lay in between. CDR3 sequence reads: CASSSGHGGEKLFF. The DNA for the CDR3 is TGTGCCAGCAGCTCCGGACACGGAGGTGAAAAACTGTTTTTT. Together with reference TRBV7-2 and TRBJ1-4, the CDR3 gives the full variable domain: GAGVSQSPSNKVTEKGKDVELRCDPISGHTALYWYRQSLGQGLEFLIYFQGNSAPDKSGLPSDRFSAERTGGSVSTLTIQRTQQEDSAVYLCASSSGHGGEKLFFGSGTQLSVL.

The chain uses TRBV11-2 and TRBJ2-5, with 7 bases fitting TRBD1. The J call is in doubt because the DNA end fits TRBJ2-7 better. The length of the CDR3 is 12 residues. Germline CDR1 SGHAT, CDR2 FQNNGV. CDR3 residues: CASSIRGSEQYF. The DNA for the CDR3 is TGTGCCAGCAGCATCAGGGGGAGCGAGCAGTACTTC.

The genes are TRBV18 and TRBJ2-3; D is perhaps TRBD1 (5 bases). The CDR3 is 15 amino acids. The ends were cut back, 6 bases at V and 1 base at J, with 14 bases in the middle. Germline V gene lookup returns CDR1 KGHSH and CDR2 LQKENI. DNA of the CDR3: TGTGCCAGCTCTGGAGAGTTAGGGGGCACAGATACGCAGTATTTT. It translates to CASSGELGGTDTQYF.

Regarding this clone: The junction departs from germline at one end; a sequencing error may be responsible. This chain joins TRBV19 and TRBJ2-7; TRBD2 agrees at 11 bases. Germline CDR1 LNHDA, CDR2 SQIVND (reference sequence). This CDR3 has 13 amino acids. DNA of the CDR3: TGTGCGAGTAGCGGGAGGGCTACCTACGAGCAGTACTTC. Translating gives CASSGRATYEQYF.

The chain recombines TRBV11-2 with TRBJ2-2; the D gene is possibly TRBD1 (5 bases). Germline V gene lookup returns CDR1 SGHAT and CDR2 FQNNGV. The ends were cut back, 7 bases at V and 5 bases at J, with 8 bases in the middle. The CDR3 is made up of 12 amino acids. CDR3 sequence reads: CASTTGTGELFF. The CDR3 DNA sequence: TGTGCCAGCACCACAGGAACCGGGGAGCTGTTTTTT.

Worth noting for this clone: This may arise from a read error, as a much more abundant clone is one base away. The chain combines TRBV7-6 with TRBJ2-7, with 8 bases matching TRBD2. V trimming: 3 bases; J trimming: 0 bases; junction bases outside the gene matches: 1. The germline CDR1 and CDR2 sequences are SGHVS and FNYEAQ. The CDR3 extends over 14 amino acids. The CDR3 DNA sequence: TGTGCCAGCAGCTTGCGGGGGGCCTCCTACGAGCAGTACTTC. Protein product: CASSLRGASYEQYF.

V and J are TRBV18 and TRBJ1-1; maybe TRBD1 (5 bases). The CDR3 is made up of 14 amino acids. CDR1 is KGHSH and CDR2 is LQKENI in the germline V gene. The ends were cut back, 2 bases at V and 7 bases at J, with 14 bases in the middle. CDR3 nucleotides: TGTGCCAGCTCACCATGGCCTGGGACCGGTGAAGCTTTCTTT. Its translation is CASSPWPGTGEAFF.

This sequence joins TRBV11-3 and TRBJ2-3; D may be TRBD2 (6 bases). The germline CDR1 and CDR2 sequences are SGHNT and YENEEA. V was clipped by 1 base and J by 10 bases, with 9 bases between them. This CDR3 contains 12 residues. CDR3 bases: TGTGCCAGCAGCTTAGGGGGGGTGGCGCAGTATTTT. Protein: CASSLGGVAQYF.

The rearrangement joins TRBV4-1 to TRBJ2-2; a weak D match, TRBD1 (5 bases). CDR3 length: 15 residues. From germline, CDR1 is MGHRA and CDR2 YSYEKL. Between the trimmed V and J ends, which lost 4 bases and 7 bases, there was a span of 16 bases. The CDR3 region has the DNA TGCGCCAGCAGCCTAGTCGACAGTTCGGGCGGGGAGCTGTTTTTT. The encoded protein is CASSLVDSSGGELFF.

V is TRBV6-5 and J is TRBJ2-7; the D gene is possibly TRBD2 (6 bases). V lost 0 bases to trimming and J lost 2 bases, with 11 bases between them. Germline V gives CDR1 MNHEY, CDR2 SVGAGI. CDR3 size: 15 residues. The CDR3: CASSYSSEGPYEQYF. The CDR3 DNA sequence: TGTGCCAGCAGTTACTCGTCGGAGGGCCCCTACGAGCAGTACTTC.

This clone was seen only a few times. J is TRBJ2-1 and V is TRBV9; no reliable D call. Germline CDR1 SGDLS, CDR2 YYNGEE. Trimming pared 5 bases from V and 6 bases from J, leaving 9 bases between. The CDR3 contains 12 residues. CDR3 sequence (DNA): TGTGCCAGCAGTTTAATTCCCAATGAGCAGTTCTTC. Protein product: CASSLIPNEQFF. Supplemented by reference TRBV9 and TRBJ2-1, the full variable domain reads DSGVTQTPKHLITATGQRVTLRCSPRSGDLSVYWYQQSLDQGLQFLIQYYNGEERAKGNILERFSAQQFPDLHSELNLSSLELGDSALYFCASSLIPNEQFFGPGTRLTVL.

The chain is built from TRBV30 and TRBJ2-2; TRBD1 matches at 11 bases. Germline V lookup: CDR1 GTSNPN, CDR2 SVGIG (reference sequence). The CDR3 totals 13 residues. V was pared by 5 bases and J by 6 bases, with 2 bases of the junction left unmatched. The CDR3, as DNA: TGTGCCTGGGGACAGGGGGCGGCCGGGGAGCTGTTTTTT. Amino acid sequence: CAWGQGAAGELFF.

This clone has only a few counts. CDR3 DNA: TGCGCCAGCAGTGAGTCGGTGTTTGGACAGGGCAGGGAAGATGGCTACACCTTC. This translates into CASSESVFGQGREDGYTF. This chain uses TRBV10-2 with TRBJ1-2, with 8 bases that match TRBD1. With V trimmed by 0 bases and J by 6 bases, 15 bases remained unmatched. CDR3 length: 18 residues. Germline V gene data show CDR1 as WSHSY and CDR2 as SAAADI.

The chain carries TRBV11-2 and TRBJ2-7, with D maybe TRBD2 (6 bases). Between the trimmed V and J ends, which lost 1 base and 1 base, there was a span of 11 bases. CDR1 and CDR2 from the germline V gene are SGHAT and FQNNGV. CDR3 length equals 15 residues. Here the CDR3 DNA reads TGTGCCAGCAGCTTAGTCCCGGGACTTTCCTACGAGCAGTACTTC. This translates into CASSLVPGLSYEQYF. Drawing the rest from reference TRBV11-2 and TRBJ2-7, the complete variable domain is EAGVAQSPRYKIIEKRQSVAFWCNPISGHATLYWYQQILGQGPKLLIQFQNNGVVDDSQLPKDRFSAERLKGVDSTLKIQPAKLEDSAVYLCASSLVPGLSYEQYFGPGTRLTVT.